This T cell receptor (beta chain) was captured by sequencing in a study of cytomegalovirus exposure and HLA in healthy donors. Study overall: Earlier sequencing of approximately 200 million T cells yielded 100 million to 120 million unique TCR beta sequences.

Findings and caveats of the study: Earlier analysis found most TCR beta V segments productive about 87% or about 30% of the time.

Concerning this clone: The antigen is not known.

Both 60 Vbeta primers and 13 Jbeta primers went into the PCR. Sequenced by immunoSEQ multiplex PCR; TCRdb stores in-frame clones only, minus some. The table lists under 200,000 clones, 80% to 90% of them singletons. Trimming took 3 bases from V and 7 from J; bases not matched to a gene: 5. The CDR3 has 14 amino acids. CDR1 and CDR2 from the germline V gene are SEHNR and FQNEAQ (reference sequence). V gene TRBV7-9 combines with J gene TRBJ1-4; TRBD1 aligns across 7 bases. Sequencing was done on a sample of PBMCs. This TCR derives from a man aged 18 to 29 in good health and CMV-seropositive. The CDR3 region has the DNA TGTGCCAGCAGCTTGGAGGGGGCTAGTGAAAAACTGTTTTTT. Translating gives CASSLEGASEKLFF.